A single sample is the source of the 30 T cell receptor beta chains below, sequenced in a study of T cell changes during pregnancy in multiple sclerosis. Data came from immunoSEQ multiplex PCR; TCRdb stores just in-frame clones and leaves some out. Among tens of thousands of clones listed, around 90% were seen once. The input for sequencing was peripheral blood, taken after pregnancy. These receptors were collected from a female donor in good health, enrolled as a control in a pregnancy study.

The DNA for the CDR3 is TGTGCCAGCAGTACAGCCGGGACAGGGAACGAGCAGTACTTC. It encodes CASSTAGTGNEQYF. The genes are TRBV27 and TRBJ2-7; TRBD1 matches at 9 bases. Unmatched junction bases numbered 7, after V lost 5 bases and J lost 5 bases. The CDR3 extends over 14 amino acids. Germline V gene data show CDR1 as MNHEY and CDR2 as SMNVEV (reference sequence).

The V gene is TRBV19, the J gene TRBJ2-7; TRBD1 matches 7 bases. V shed 9 bases and J 2 bases; nucleotides not matched to a gene: 4. There are 12 residues in the CDR3. Germline V gene lookup returns CDR1 LNHDA and CDR2 SQIVND (reference sequence). Here the CDR3 reads CASRQGPYEQYF. Here the CDR3 DNA reads TGTGCCAGCCGACAGGGTCCCTACGAGCAGTACTTC. The whole variable domain, filled in from reference TRBV19 and TRBJ2-7, reads DGGITQSPKYLFRKEGQNVTLSCEQNLNHDAMYWYRQDPGQGLRLIYYSQIVNDFQKGDIAEGYSVSREKKESFPLTVTSAQKNPTAFYLCASRQGPYEQYFGPGTRLTVT.

This clone was seen only a few times. The V gene is TRBV19, the J gene TRBJ1-1, with unresolved D. The CDR3 loop spans 16 amino acids. Trimming shortened V by 2 bases and J by 0 bases, and 13 bases separated the two germline ends. Germline values: CDR1 LNHDA, CDR2 SQIVND (reference sequence). The CDR3 DNA sequence: TGTGCCAGTAGTATACTCGCCAGGTCACTGAACACTGAAGCTTTCTTT. The encoded protein is CASSILARSLNTEAFF.

The chain combines TRBV5-1 with TRBJ1-1; D gene ambiguous. This CDR3 region has 15 residues. The V end was cut by 0 bases, the J end by 5 bases, with 14 bases between. Per germline, CDR1 SGHRS and CDR2 YFSETQ. This chain's CDR3 is CASSLADGPSTEAFF. CDR3 in DNA: TGCGCCAGCAGCTTGGCCGATGGGCCCTCGACTGAAGCTTTCTTT.

Of note for this clone: This same CDR3 is encoded by further DNA sequences in the sample. V usage is TRBV29-1 and J usage is TRBJ2-2, with D unresolved. This CDR3 has 13 amino acids. Germline loops: CDR1 SQVTM, CDR2 ANQGSEA. The ends were cut back, 3 bases at V and 1 base at J, with 6 bases in the middle. The CDR3 sequence: CSVDRGNTGELFF. The CDR3 coding sequence is TGCAGCGTTGACAGAGGGAACACCGGGGAGCTGTTTTTT.

In this sample, this clone turned up once. The CDR3 sequence: CAWSNVGARYF. For the CDR3, the DNA is TGTGCCTGGAGCAATGTTGGGGCTAGGTACTTC. The rearrangement joins TRBV30 to TRBJ2-7; D might be TRBD1 (5 bases). Germline V gives CDR1 GTSNPN, CDR2 SVGIG (reference sequence). V was shortened by 3 bases and J by 12 bases, with 15 bases between the two germline ends. CDR3 length equals 11 residues.

This clone was recorded only once. The chain is built from TRBV5-1 and TRBJ2-5; 10 nucleotides line up with TRBD2. Trimming at V came to 2 bases and at J to 5 bases, leaving 12 bases not matched to a gene. Germline assignment: CDR1 SGHRS and CDR2 YFSETQ. This CDR3 is 17 amino acids long. This CDR3 reads CASSFRGTSANGETQYF. CDR3 coding DNA: TGCGCCAGCAGCTTCCGAGGGACTAGCGCGAATGGGGAGACCCAGTACTTC.

The chain joins TRBV5-6 to TRBJ2-2; 9 nucleotides align to TRBD2. Per germline, CDR1 SGHDT and CDR2 YYEEEE. Trimming cost V 0 bases and J 6 bases; bases outside gene matches: 3. The CDR3 is made up of 15 amino acids. For the CDR3, the DNA is TGTGCCAGCAGCTTGGGCGGGGGGGCCGCCGGGGAGCTGTTTTTT. Translating gives CASSLGGGAAGELFF.

The chain uses TRBV10-2 and TRBJ1-1, with TRBD1 matching over 7 bases. The germline V gene encodes CDR1 WSHSY and CDR2 SAAADI. V dropped 6 bases and J dropped 2; count of bases not matched to a gene: 6. The CDR3 is made up of 14 amino acids. Written as DNA, the CDR3 is TGCGCCAGCAGCCGGACAGGAGTAAACACTGAAGCTTTCTTT. It yields the protein CASSRTGVNTEAFF.

This clone was picked up one time. The chain joins TRBV4-3 to TRBJ2-5, with 10 positions matching TRBD1. Trimming at V came to 0 bases and at J to 4 bases, leaving 11 bases not matched to a gene. The CDR3 is 18 amino acids. Germline values: CDR1 LGHNA, CDR2 YSLEER. CDR3 sequence: CASSQDPIGTGAVETQYF. The DNA of the CDR3 is TGCGCCAGCAGCCAAGATCCGATTGGGACAGGGGCTGTAGAGACCCAGTACTTC.

The chain employs TRBV11-2 and TRBJ2-7, with 8 bases that match TRBD1. The germline V gene has CDR1 SGHAT and CDR2 FQNNGV. The V gene end was trimmed by 1 base and the J gene end by 6 bases; junction bases not matched to a gene: 2. The CDR3 sequence is 13 residues long. CDR3 in DNA: TGTGCCAGCAGCTTAGGTACAGGGGGCGAGCAGTACTTC. This translates into CASSLGTGGEQYF.

This chain connects TRBV4-1 to TRBJ1-3, with 7 bases that match TRBD1. J was trimmed by 4 bases and V by 6 bases; bases with no gene match: 12. Per the germline V gene, CDR1 is MGHRA and CDR2 is YSYEKL. The CDR3 totals 16 residues. The CDR3 sequence: CASRDTGAHGGNTIYF. The CDR3 DNA sequence: TGCGCCAGCAGGGACACAGGGGCCCACGGAGGAAACACCATATATTTT.

The V and J genes are TRBV4-2 and TRBJ2-3; 10 bases agree with TRBD2. This CDR3 comprises 13 residues. Trimming removed 6 bases from V and 6 bases from J; junction bases left unmatched: 3. Germline lookup yields CDR1 LGHNA and CDR2 YNFKEQ. CDR3 nucleotides: TGTGCCAGCAGAAGGACTAGCGGCGATACGCAGTATTTT. Encoded protein: CASRRTSGDTQYF.

J is TRBJ2-1 and V is TRBV4-3; D unresolved. The CDR3 sequence is 14 residues long. Trimming took off 1 base at V and 6 bases at J, with 10 bases between the two ends. The germline CDR1 and CDR2 sequences are LGHNA and YSLEER. In DNA, the CDR3 is TGCGCCAGCAGCCAAGGAACTCGGAGCAATGAGCAGTTCTTC. Its protein is CASSQGTRSNEQFF.

The rearrangement uses TRBV10-3 and TRBJ1-1; TRBD1 is a possible D gene (5 bases). V gave up 7 bases and J gave up 6 bases, with 12 bases separating them. Per the germline V gene, CDR1 is ENHRY and CDR2 is SYGVKD. The length of the CDR3 is 12 residues. Here the CDR3 reads CAITAGWAEAFF. CDR3 bases: TGTGCCATCACTGCAGGGTGGGCTGAAGCTTTCTTT.

This chain joins TRBV27 and TRBJ2-7; no clear D. The CDR3 covers 13 residues. CDR1 is MNHEY, CDR2 SMNVEV, per germline (reference sequence). The ends were cut back, 3 bases at V and 1 base at J, with 7 bases in the middle. This chain's CDR3 is CASSLSHSYEQYF. The CDR3 DNA sequence: TGTGCCAGCAGTTTGTCCCATTCCTACGAGCAGTACTTC.

The chain uses TRBV7-9 and TRBJ1-1; possible D gene TRBD1, 6 bases. This CDR3 is built from 14 residues. Trimming removed 4 bases at V and 4 bases at J, with 13 bases between. CDR1 and CDR2 from the germline V gene are SEHNR and FQNEAQ (reference sequence). CDR3 coding DNA: TGTGCCAGCAGCTATGGGCAGGGGAGCACTGAAGCTTTCTTT. Its protein is CASSYGQGSTEAFF.

V and J are TRBV6-4 and TRBJ1-2; D is perhaps TRBD1 (6 bases). This CDR3 spans 15 amino acids. Germline CDR1 reads MRHNA; CDR2 reads SNTAGT. V lost 6 bases, J lost 8 bases, and 22 bases lay in between. In nucleotides, the CDR3 is TGTGCCAGCAGGACAACAGGGTGGTTGAACGAGGGCTACACCTTC. Protein sequence: CASRTTGWLNEGYTF.

J is TRBJ1-1 and V is TRBV11-2; 7 bases match TRBD1. Unmatched junction bases numbered 7, after V lost 1 base and J lost 2 bases. Germline CDR1 SGHAT, CDR2 FQNNGV. CDR3 length: 16 amino acids. The CDR3 here is CASSLATGVLNTEAFF. CDR3 nucleotides: TGTGCCAGCAGCTTAGCAACAGGGGTCCTTAACACTGAAGCTTTCTTT.

J is TRBJ2-2 and V is TRBV13; D ambiguous. The CDR3 loop spans 17 amino acids. V was clipped by 5 bases and J by 0 bases, with 16 bases between them. The V gene's germline CDR1 is PRHDT and CDR2 FYEKMQ (reference sequence). CDR3 in DNA: TGTGCCAGCAGCCTTCCAGGTTCTACGGCGAACACCGGGGAGCTGTTTTTT. This translates into CASSLPGSTANTGELFF.

This clone showed up just once. The rearrangement links TRBV19 to TRBJ1-5; D possibly corresponds to TRBD1 (5 bases). Germline-derived CDR1 and CDR2 are LNHDA and SQIVND (reference sequence). The CDR3 spans 17 residues. Trimming left V 4 bases short and J 2 bases short, with 18 bases between. The DNA of the CDR3 is TGTGCCAGTAGTAGGAAAGGGGCGGCCGTCGGCAATCAGCCCCAGCATTTT. It translates to CASSRKGAAVGNQPQHF. Combining the CDR3 with reference TRBV19 and TRBJ1-5 gives the whole variable domain DGGITQSPKYLFRKEGQNVTLSCEQNLNHDAMYWYRQDPGQGLRLIYYSQIVNDFQKGDIAEGYSVSREKKESFPLTVTSAQKNPTAFYLCASSRKGAAVGNQPQHFGDGTRLSIL.

This chain links TRBV10-3 with TRBJ1-1; D is perhaps TRBD1 (6 bases). Germline CDR1 ENHRY, CDR2 SYGVKD. V dropped 9 bases and J dropped 6 bases, with 20 bases sitting between them. This CDR3 spans 14 amino acids. The CDR3 DNA is TGTGCCATACTGGCGGACAGCAATAGGGCTGAAGCTTTCTTT. The encoded protein is CAILADSNRAEAFF.

This clone was recorded a few times. This chain connects TRBV27 to TRBJ2-7; D not resolved. CDR3 size: 11 residues. Between the trimmed V and J ends, which lost 7 bases and 3 bases, there was a span of 7 bases. CDR1 is MNHEY, CDR2 SMNVEV, per germline (reference sequence). As DNA, the CDR3 is TGTGCCAGCAAATCAAACTACGAGCAGTACTTC. It specifies CASKSNYEQYF.

The V gene is TRBV5-1, the J gene TRBJ1-1; D is unclear. Germline CDR1 SGHRS, CDR2 YFSETQ. This CDR3 is built from 14 residues. Trimming shortened V by 0 bases and J by 2 bases, and 8 bases separated the two germline ends. The CDR3 here is CASSLGQINTEAFF. In nucleotides, the CDR3 is TGCGCCAGCAGCTTGGGTCAGATAAACACTGAAGCTTTCTTT.

The table lists this clone with a count of one. The V gene is TRBV19, the J gene TRBJ2-5, with 7 bases that match TRBD1. Germline V gene lookup returns CDR1 LNHDA and CDR2 SQIVND (reference sequence). J lost 5 bases, V lost 6 bases, and 3 bases had no gene match. This CDR3 is 12 amino acids long. CDR3: CASSPRGETQYF. In DNA, the CDR3 is TGTGCCAGTAGCCCCAGGGGGGAGACCCAGTACTTC.

The chain is built from TRBV6-6 and TRBJ2-1; D possibly corresponds to TRBD1 (5 bases). The CDR3 runs to 14 residues. Germline values: CDR1 MNHNY, CDR2 SVGAGI (reference sequence). V shed 2 bases and J shed 4 bases, with 9 bases lying between them. CDR3 region: CASSYSRGYNEQFF. DNA for the CDR3: TGTGCCAGCAGTTACAGTAGGGGATACAATGAGCAGTTCTTC.

This chain joins TRBV7-9 and TRBJ1-1; D unclear. Trimming removed 3 bases at V and 6 bases at J, with 11 bases between. This CDR3 contains 13 residues. Germline CDR1 is SEHNR and CDR2 is FQNEAQ (reference sequence). The CDR3 spells CASSLERRAEAFF. The CDR3 coding sequence is TGTGCCAGCAGCTTGGAACGGAGAGCTGAAGCTTTCTTT.

The chain carries TRBV5-8 and TRBJ1-2; the match to TRBD1 covers 8 bases. This CDR3 is 14 amino acids long. The V segment lost 2 bases and the J segment 8 bases; nucleotides outside the gene matches: 8. CDR1 is SGHTS and CDR2 is YDEGEE in the germline V gene. CDR3: CASSLSQGAKGYTF. DNA of the CDR3: TGTGCCAGCAGCTTATCGCAGGGGGCTAAGGGCTACACCTTC.

This rearrangement joins TRBV6-1 to TRBJ2-7, with 7 bases matching TRBD1. CDR1 is MNHNS and CDR2 is SASEGT in the germline V gene. The junction had 7 bases not matched to a gene; V was cut back by 4 bases and J by 4 bases. This CDR3 is 14 amino acids long. This CDR3 reads CASSALDRLYEQYF. In DNA, the CDR3 is TGTGCCAGCAGTGCTTTGGACAGGCTGTACGAGCAGTACTTC.

The rearrangement uses TRBV6-5 and TRBJ1-2, with 10 bases that match TRBD1. Trimming cost V 6 bases and J 2 bases; bases outside gene matches: 3. This CDR3 region has 14 residues. Per the germline V gene, CDR1 is MNHEY and CDR2 is SVGAGI. The CDR3 DNA sequence: TGTGCCAGCAGCTGGGACAGGGGAAACTATGGCTACACCTTC. Amino acid sequence: CASSWDRGNYGYTF.